Presented here are 29 T cell receptor beta chains from one specimen sequenced in a study of PD-L1 blockade in urothelial cancer. Profiling relied on immunoSEQ multiplex PCR, and the TCRdb table lists in-frame clones only, not all of them. Of approximately 120,000 clones listed, about 84% are singletons. Time point given: peripheral blood 6 weeks after treatment start. Here the sequenced sample was PBMCs, taken around atezolizumab (anti-PD-L1) treatment. All receptors come from a man aged 50 to 60 with urothelial cancer.

The chain is built from TRBV4-1 and TRBJ1-2, with a possible D match to TRBD1 (5 bases). Germline-derived CDR1 and CDR2 are MGHRA and YSYEKL. Trimming shortened V by 1 base and J by 4 bases, and 13 bases separated the two germline ends. CDR3 size: 15 residues. The CDR3 protein is CASSQASTETYGYTF. CDR3 nucleotides: TGCGCCAGCAGCCAAGCCTCGACAGAGACCTATGGCTACACCTTC.

The gene calls are TRBV28 and TRBJ2-7; possibly TRBD1 for D (5 bases). V was cut by 7 bases and J by 0 bases, with 13 bases left in between. CDR1 and CDR2 from the germline V gene are MDHEN and SYDVKM. CDR3 length equals 14 residues. CDR3 protein: CASKPRQNSYEQYF. In nucleotides, the CDR3 is TGTGCCAGCAAGCCCAGACAGAACTCCTACGAGCAGTACTTC.

This chain uses TRBV9 with TRBJ2-2; a possible D gene is TRBD2 (5 bases). Per germline, CDR1 SGDLS and CDR2 YYNGEE. This CDR3 comprises 15 residues. Trimming pared 1 base from V and 3 bases from J, leaving 10 bases between. The CDR3 reads CASSVLPADTGELFF. The CDR3 bases are TGTGCCAGCAGCGTACTTCCAGCGGACACCGGGGAGCTGTTTTTT.

The V and J genes are TRBV14 and TRBJ2-7; TRBD1 might be the D (10 bases). Germline values: CDR1 SGHDN, CDR2 FVKESK. The CDR3 is 18 residues long. Trimming cost V 4 bases and J 3 bases, with 25 bases left between them. This CDR3 reads CASSPGSAGGQGFYEQYF. CDR3 in DNA: TGTGCCAGCAGCCCCGGATCAGCGGGGGGACAGGGGTTCTACGAGCAGTACTTC.

The V call is TRBV9, the J call TRBJ1-2; the D is unclear. CDR1 and CDR2 (germline): SGDLS, YYNGEE. Trimming took 0 bases from V and 0 from J, leaving 9 bases between them. The CDR3 extends over 15 amino acids. The CDR3 nucleotides are TGTGCCAGCAGCGTAGGTAACGGTACTAACTATGGCTACACCTTC. Protein: CASSVGNGTNYGYTF.

This rearrangement joins TRBV28 to TRBJ2-3, with D tentatively TRBD1 (5 bases). The CDR3 is 12 residues long. V lost 6 bases and J 6 bases, leaving 10 bases between the germline ends. In germline, CDR1 is MDHEN, CDR2 SYDVKM. The CDR3 is CASSQGLDTQYF. The DNA of the CDR3 is TGTGCCAGCAGCCAGGGTTTGGATACGCAGTATTTT.

The rearrangement uses TRBV28 and TRBJ1-5; TRBD1 agrees at 8 bases. V trimming: 6 bases; J trimming: 6 bases; junction bases outside the gene matches: 10. The CDR3 totals 15 residues. Germline lookup yields CDR1 MDHEN and CDR2 SYDVKM. CDR3 in amino acids: CASSYGQGGSQPQHF. The CDR3 region has the DNA TGTGCCAGCAGCTACGGACAGGGCGGAAGTCAGCCCCAGCATTTT.

The J gene is TRBJ2-7, the V gene TRBV13; 7 nucleotides agree with TRBD1. CDR3 size: 12 residues. CDR1 is PRHDT and CDR2 is FYEKMQ in the germline V gene (reference sequence). J was trimmed by 4 bases and V by 8 bases; bases with no gene match: 5. CDR3 protein: CASEGQKYEQYF. CDR3 nucleotide sequence: TGTGCCAGCGAGGGACAGAAATACGAGCAGTACTTC.

This clone was recorded only once. The chain is built from TRBV28 and TRBJ2-2; D is unresolved. Germline CDR1 reads MDHEN; CDR2 reads SYDVKM. V lost 4 bases, J lost 8 bases, and 11 bases lay in between. The CDR3 runs to 13 residues. The CDR3 loop is CASSSLPTGELFF. CDR3 DNA sequence: TGTGCCAGCAGTTCCCTACCCACTGGGGAGCTGTTTTTT.

The chain recombines TRBV6-5 with TRBJ1-1; TRBD1 is a possible D gene (5 bases). Trimming stripped 7 bases from V and 0 bases from J, with 12 bases between. The CDR3 is made up of 14 amino acids. Germline V gene lookup returns CDR1 MNHEY and CDR2 SVGAGI. The CDR3: CASIAGSMNTEAFF. The CDR3 bases are TGTGCCAGCATCGCAGGGTCCATGAACACTGAAGCTTTCTTT.

The chain couples TRBV6-1 to TRBJ2-3; perhaps TRBD2 as D (6 bases). The CDR3 has 14 residues. V was shortened by 8 bases and J by 5 bases, with 17 bases between the two germline ends. Germline CDR1 is MNHNS and CDR2 is SASEGT. CDR3 amino acids: CASGEAGVRDTQYF. The CDR3 DNA reads as TGTGCCAGCGGGGAGGCAGGAGTCCGAGATACGCAGTATTTT.

The CDR3 DNA is TGCGCCAGCAGCTTCGTAGCGGGAGAAGAGGGGCAGTACTTC. Translation gives CASSFVAGEEGQYF. The chain recombines TRBV5-1 with TRBJ2-7; TRBD2 aligns across 9 bases. With 2 bases clipped from V and 9 bases from J, the junction kept 9 bases outside the gene matches. Germline CDR1 is SGHRS and CDR2 is YFSETQ. The CDR3 sequence is 14 residues long.

Only a few counts were recorded for this clone. V usage is TRBV28 and J usage is TRBJ1-4; D perhaps matches TRBD1 (6 bases). Germline assignment: CDR1 MDHEN and CDR2 SYDVKM. V lost 6 bases and J 8 bases, leaving 19 bases between the germline ends. This CDR3 contains 15 residues. The CDR3 coding sequence is TGTGCCAGCAGGCAAACAGGGAGCGAGCGAGAAAAACTGTTTTTT. Translated, it gives CASRQTGSEREKLFF.

A single count supports this clone. The rearrangement links TRBV15 to TRBJ2-3; unclear D gene. Trimming took off 8 bases at V and 2 bases at J, with 11 bases between the two ends. The CDR3 extends over 13 amino acids. In germline, CDR1 is LNHNV, CDR2 YYDKDF (reference sequence). This chain's CDR3 is CATGRRLTDTQYF. The DNA of the CDR3 is TGTGCCACCGGTAGGCGGCTCACAGATACGCAGTATTTT.

The V call is TRBV27, the J call TRBJ2-3, with TRBD1 matching over 7 bases. The J segment lost 0 bases and the V segment lost 6 bases, leaving 6 bases of the junction unmatched. The CDR3 is 15 amino acids. In germline, CDR1 is MNHEY, CDR2 SMNVEV (reference sequence). CDR3 sequence (DNA): TGTGCCAGCAGATACCGGGACAGAAGCACAGATACGCAGTATTTT. This encodes CASRYRDRSTDTQYF.

V usage is TRBV27 and J usage is TRBJ1-1; 10 nucleotides match TRBD1. CDR3 size: 13 residues. Trimming cost V 6 bases and J 7 bases; bases outside gene matches: 5. Germline CDR1 and CDR2: MNHEY and SMNVEV (reference sequence). CDR3 sequence reads: CASSDRGLFEAFF. The CDR3 DNA is TGTGCCAGCAGCGACAGGGGGCTTTTTGAAGCTTTCTTT.

The rearrangement links TRBV5-1 to TRBJ2-5; D remains unclear. The germline V gene encodes CDR1 SGHRS and CDR2 YFSETQ. The CDR3 contains 13 residues. Deletions cut 6 bases from V and 5 bases from J, with 14 bases between. This CDR3 reads CASMMGTGETQYF. In DNA, the CDR3 is TGCGCCAGCATGATGGGTACCGGGGAGACCCAGTACTTC.

The rearrangement joins TRBV5-1 to TRBJ2-7, with no clear D. CDR1 is SGHRS and CDR2 is YFSETQ in the germline V gene. The CDR3 covers 14 residues. Between the trimmed V and J ends, which lost 7 bases and 1 base, there was a span of 15 bases. The CDR3 sequence: CASGDGHSSYEQYF. The CDR3 bases are TGCGCCAGCGGCGACGGCCACAGTTCCTACGAGCAGTACTTC.

The genes are TRBV19 and TRBJ1-5; D unresolved. Germline CDR1 reads LNHDA; CDR2 reads SQIVND (reference sequence). Between the trimmed V and J ends, which lost 5 bases and 7 bases, there was a span of 18 bases. The CDR3 is 15 amino acids. Here the CDR3 DNA reads TGTGCCAGTAGTTCTGTCGCGGCTGGGGAGCAGCCCCAGCATTTT. It specifies CASSSVAAGEQPQHF.

The chain recombines TRBV29-1 with TRBJ2-2; 7 bases fit TRBD1. The V gene end was trimmed by 7 bases and the J gene end by 1 base; junction bases not matched to a gene: 6. This CDR3 spans 14 amino acids. CDR1 SQVTM and CDR2 ANQGSEA come from the germline V gene. The CDR3 here is CSARTGLNTGELFF. The DNA for the CDR3 is TGCAGCGCACGGACAGGTCTGAACACCGGGGAGCTGTTTTTT.

The chain has TRBV28 and TRBJ2-5; 9 nucleotides align to TRBD2. V lost 6 bases, J lost 5 bases, and 4 bases stayed unmatched. The CDR3 totals 13 residues. CDR1 and CDR2 from the germline V gene are MDHEN and SYDVKM. The CDR3, as DNA: TGTGCCAGCAGGCTAGCGGGACGGGAGACCCAGTACTTC. Its protein product is CASRLAGRETQYF.

The gene calls are TRBV6-1 and TRBJ2-5; 7 bases are a match to TRBD2. The CDR3 spans 13 residues. The germline V gene has CDR1 MNHNS and CDR2 SASEGT. V shed 10 bases and J 1 base; nucleotides not matched to a gene: 6. DNA of the CDR3: TGTGCCACTGCTAGCGGTCCCCAAGAGACCCAGTACTTC. Translating it yields CATASGPQETQYF.

V is TRBV4-1 and J is TRBJ2-3, with a possible D match to TRBD2 (5 bases). Trimming removed 1 base from V and 0 bases from J, with 11 bases in between. Germline V gene data show CDR1 as MGHRA and CDR2 as YSYEKL. This CDR3 has 16 amino acids. The CDR3 sequence is CASSQGGVSSTDTQYF. The CDR3 nucleotides read TGCGCCAGCAGCCAAGGGGGAGTCTCTAGCACAGATACGCAGTATTTT.

The chain combines TRBV15 with TRBJ2-2; no clear D. The CDR3 consists of 16 residues. V was clipped by 0 bases and J by 1 base, with 9 bases between them. The V gene's germline CDR1 is LNHNV and CDR2 YYDKDF (reference sequence). CDR3 protein: CATSREWHKNTGELFF. In DNA form, the CDR3 reads TGTGCCACCAGCAGAGAGTGGCATAAGAACACCGGGGAGCTGTTTTTT.

The CDR3 bases are TGTGCCAGCAGCCGGACAGCGATAAGCTCCTACAATGAGCAGTTCTTC. It encodes CASSRTAISSYNEQFF. J is TRBJ2-1 and V is TRBV9; a possible D gene is TRBD1 (6 bases). The CDR3 has 16 residues. In germline, CDR1 is SGDLS, CDR2 YYNGEE. The V end lost 4 bases, the J end lost 0 bases, and 14 bases lay between the germline ends.

This chain links TRBV6-6 with TRBJ2-2, with a weak D call TRBD2 (5 bases). CDR3 size: 15 residues. The V end lost 6 bases, the J end lost 3 bases, and 14 bases lay between the germline ends. Germline-derived CDR1 and CDR2 are MNHNY and SVGAGI (reference sequence). The CDR3 coding sequence is TGTGCCAGCAGGACGGGGAAGGACTACACCGGGGAGCTGTTTTTT. Amino acids: CASRTGKDYTGELFF.

The chain employs TRBV19 and TRBJ2-7; D perhaps matches TRBD1 (5 bases). Germline V lookup: CDR1 LNHDA, CDR2 SQIVND (reference sequence). Between the trimmed V and J ends, which lost 3 bases and 2 bases, there was a span of 11 bases. There are 14 residues in the CDR3. CDR3 sequence: CASSMKQGAYEQYF. For the CDR3, the DNA is TGTGCCAGTAGTATGAAGCAGGGTGCCTACGAGCAGTACTTC. Filled out from reference TRBV19 and TRBJ2-7, the complete variable domain reads DGGITQSPKYLFRKEGQNVTLSCEQNLNHDAMYWYRQDPGQGLRLIYYSQIVNDFQKGDIAEGYSVSREKKESFPLTVTSAQKNPTAFYLCASSMKQGAYEQYFGPGTRLTVT.

The rearrangement joins TRBV5-4 to TRBJ2-5; D remains ambiguous. CDR1 SGHNT and CDR2 YYREEE come from the germline V gene (reference sequence). The length of the CDR3 is 13 residues. The ends were cut back, 0 bases at V and 3 bases at J, with 6 bases in the middle. The CDR3 nucleotides are TGTGCCAGCAGCTTGGTTTCTGAAGAGACCCAGTACTTC. Protein product: CASSLVSEETQYF.

The V gene is TRBV5-1, the J gene TRBJ2-3; maybe TRBD2 (7 bases). V dropped 4 bases and J dropped 5 bases, with 20 bases sitting between them. The CDR3 is 16 amino acids. Germline loops: CDR1 SGHRS, CDR2 YFSETQ. The CDR3 DNA is TGCGCCAGCAGCCCCACCGAGGGGGGAGGGATAGATACGCAGTATTTT. Translating it yields CASSPTEGGGIDTQYF.